Below are 2 T cell receptor beta chains sequenced from a single sample in a study of early T cells in non-severe SARS-CoV-2 infection. TCRdb independently ran MiXCR on the 5' RACE reads; one entry per CDR3 protein. This sample has tens of thousands of distinct CDR3 sequences, with 12% found just once. The sequenced material came from whole blood. These receptors were obtained from an adult who was a healthcare worker with PCR-confirmed SARS-CoV-2 infection or an uninfected control (not recorded which).

The chain uses TRBV20-1 and TRBJ2-1; 11 bases map to TRBD2. From germline, CDR1 is DFQATT and CDR2 SNEGSKA (reference sequence). V trimming: 4 bases; J trimming: 2 bases; junction bases outside the gene matches: 1. This CDR3 has 14 amino acids. The chain's CDR3 is CSAKTSGAYNEQFF. CDR3 DNA sequence: TGCAGTGCTAAGACTAGCGGGGCCTACAATGAGCAGTTCTTC.

This chain links TRBV7-3 with TRBJ2-1, with TRBD2 matching over 16 bases. Germline trimming cut 1 base from V and 5 bases from J; bases unmatched to any gene: 8. Germline CDR1 and CDR2: SGHTA and FQGTGA. The CDR3 is 19 residues long. CDR3 nucleotides: TGTGCCAGCAGCTTAAATCAGGGACTAGCGGGAGGGCCCCACAATGAGCAGTTCTTC. Protein: CASSLNQGLAGGPHNEQFF.